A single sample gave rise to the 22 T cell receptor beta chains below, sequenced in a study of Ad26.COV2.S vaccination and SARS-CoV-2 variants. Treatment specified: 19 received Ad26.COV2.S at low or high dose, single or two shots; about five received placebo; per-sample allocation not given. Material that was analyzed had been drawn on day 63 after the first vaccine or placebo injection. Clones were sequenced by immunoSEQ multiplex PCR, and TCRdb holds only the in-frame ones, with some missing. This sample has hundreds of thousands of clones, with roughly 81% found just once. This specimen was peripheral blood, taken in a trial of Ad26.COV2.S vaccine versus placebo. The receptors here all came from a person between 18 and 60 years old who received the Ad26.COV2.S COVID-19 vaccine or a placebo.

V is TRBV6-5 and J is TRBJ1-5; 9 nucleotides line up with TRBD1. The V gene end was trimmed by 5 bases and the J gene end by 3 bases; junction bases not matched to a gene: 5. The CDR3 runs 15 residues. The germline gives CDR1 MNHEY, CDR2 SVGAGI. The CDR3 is CASSTGQGLNQPQHF. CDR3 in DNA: TGTGCCAGCAGTACGGGACAGGGCCTCAATCAGCCCCAGCATTTT.

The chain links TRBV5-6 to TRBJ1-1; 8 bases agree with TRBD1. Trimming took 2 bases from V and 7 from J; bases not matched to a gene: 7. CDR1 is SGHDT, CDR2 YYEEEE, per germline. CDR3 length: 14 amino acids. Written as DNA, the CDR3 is TGTGCCAGCAGCTTCAGGGGGCAAGCCCTTGAAGCTTTCTTT. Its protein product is CASSFRGQALEAFF.

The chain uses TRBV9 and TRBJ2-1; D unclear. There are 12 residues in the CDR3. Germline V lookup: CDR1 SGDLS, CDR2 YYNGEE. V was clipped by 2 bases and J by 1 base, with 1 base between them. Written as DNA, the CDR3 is TGTGCCAGCAGCGTGTCCTACAATGAGCAGTTCTTC. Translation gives CASSVSYNEQFF. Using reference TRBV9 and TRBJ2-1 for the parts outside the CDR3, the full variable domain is DSGVTQTPKHLITATGQRVTLRCSPRSGDLSVYWYQQSLDQGLQFLIQYYNGEERAKGNILERFSAQQFPDLHSELNLSSLELGDSALYFCASSVSYNEQFFGPGTRLTVL.

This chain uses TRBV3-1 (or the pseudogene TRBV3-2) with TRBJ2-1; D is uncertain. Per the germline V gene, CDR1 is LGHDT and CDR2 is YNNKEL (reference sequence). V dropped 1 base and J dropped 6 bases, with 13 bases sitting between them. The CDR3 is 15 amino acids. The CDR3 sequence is CASSQAGFRSNEQFF. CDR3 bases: TGTGCCAGCAGCCAAGCTGGATTTCGGTCCAATGAGCAGTTCTTC.

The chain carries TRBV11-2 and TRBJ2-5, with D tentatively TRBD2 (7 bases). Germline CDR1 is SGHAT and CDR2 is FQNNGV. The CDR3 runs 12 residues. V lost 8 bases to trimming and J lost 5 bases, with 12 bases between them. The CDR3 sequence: CASWGGLETQYF. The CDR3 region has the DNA TGTGCCAGCTGGGGGGGCTTGGAGACCCAGTACTTC. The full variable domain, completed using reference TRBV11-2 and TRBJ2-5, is EAGVAQSPRYKIIEKRQSVAFWCNPISGHATLYWYQQILGQGPKLLIQFQNNGVVDDSQLPKDRFSAERLKGVDSTLKIQPAKLEDSAVYLCASWGGLETQYFGPGTRLLVL.

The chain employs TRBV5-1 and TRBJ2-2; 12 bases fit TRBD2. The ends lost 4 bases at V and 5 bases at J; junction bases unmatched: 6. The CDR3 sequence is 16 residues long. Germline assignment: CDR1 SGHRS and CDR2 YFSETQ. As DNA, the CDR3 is TGCGCCAGCAGCCCCACCGGGACTAGCGGGACCGGGGAGCTGTTTTTT. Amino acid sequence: CASSPTGTSGTGELFF.

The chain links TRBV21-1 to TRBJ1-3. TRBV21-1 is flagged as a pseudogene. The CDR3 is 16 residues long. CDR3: CASSAVSPVPGNTIYF. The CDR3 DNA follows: TGTGCCAGCAGCGCCGTTTCGCCTGTCCCTGGAAACACCATATATTTT.

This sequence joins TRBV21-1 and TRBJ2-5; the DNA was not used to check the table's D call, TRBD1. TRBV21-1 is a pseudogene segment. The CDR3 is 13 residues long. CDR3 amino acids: CAKPTRGEETQYF. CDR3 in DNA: TGTGCCAAACCAACCAGGGGGGAAGAGACCCAGTACTTC.

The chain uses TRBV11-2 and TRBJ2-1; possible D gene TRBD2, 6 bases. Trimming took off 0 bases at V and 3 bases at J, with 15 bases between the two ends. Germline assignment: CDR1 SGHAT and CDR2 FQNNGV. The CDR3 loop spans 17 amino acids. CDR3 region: CASSLDRYSGDYNEQFF. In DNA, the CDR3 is TGTGCCAGCAGCTTAGATCGGTATAGCGGAGACTACAATGAGCAGTTCTTC.

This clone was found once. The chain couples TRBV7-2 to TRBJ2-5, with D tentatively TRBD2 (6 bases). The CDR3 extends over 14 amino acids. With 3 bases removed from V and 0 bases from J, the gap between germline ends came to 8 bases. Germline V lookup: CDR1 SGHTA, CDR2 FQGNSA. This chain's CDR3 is CASSFGGNQETQYF. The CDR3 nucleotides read TGTGCCAGCAGCTTTGGGGGGAACCAAGAGACCCAGTACTTC.

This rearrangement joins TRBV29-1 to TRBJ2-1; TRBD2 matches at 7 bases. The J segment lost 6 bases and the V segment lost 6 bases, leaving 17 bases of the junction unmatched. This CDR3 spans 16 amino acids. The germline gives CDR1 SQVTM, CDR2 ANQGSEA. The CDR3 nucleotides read TGCAGCGTGTGGGGCATCTGGGAGGGGTCTGGCAATGAGCAGTTCTTC. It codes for CSVWGIWEGSGNEQFF.

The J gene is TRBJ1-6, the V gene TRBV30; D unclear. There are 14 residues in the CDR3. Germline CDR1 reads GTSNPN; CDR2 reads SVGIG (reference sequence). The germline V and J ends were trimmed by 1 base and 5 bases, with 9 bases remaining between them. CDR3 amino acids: CAWSDRRDNSPLHF. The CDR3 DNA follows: TGTGCCTGGAGTGACAGACGGGATAATTCACCCCTCCACTTT.

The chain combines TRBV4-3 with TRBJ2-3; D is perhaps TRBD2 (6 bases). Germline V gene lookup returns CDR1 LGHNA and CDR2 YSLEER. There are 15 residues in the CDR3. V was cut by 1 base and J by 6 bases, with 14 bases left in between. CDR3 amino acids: CASSQGIGGADTQYF. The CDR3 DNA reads TGCGCCAGCAGCCAAGGGATCGGGGGAGCTGATACGCAGTATTTT.

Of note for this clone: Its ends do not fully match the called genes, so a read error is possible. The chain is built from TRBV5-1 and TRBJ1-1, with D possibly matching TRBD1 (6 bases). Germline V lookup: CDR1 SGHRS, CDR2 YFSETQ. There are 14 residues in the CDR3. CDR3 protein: CASSQQGVKTEAFF. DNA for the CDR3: TGCGCCAGCAGCCAACAGGGCGTGAAAACTGAAGCTTTCTTT.

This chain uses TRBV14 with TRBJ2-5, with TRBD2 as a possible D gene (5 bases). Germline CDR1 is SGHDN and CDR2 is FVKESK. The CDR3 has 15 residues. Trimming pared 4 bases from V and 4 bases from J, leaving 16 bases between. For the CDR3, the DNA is TGTGCCAGCAGCCCTCGGACCCCTCGGGGAGAGACCCAGTACTTC. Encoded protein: CASSPRTPRGETQYF.

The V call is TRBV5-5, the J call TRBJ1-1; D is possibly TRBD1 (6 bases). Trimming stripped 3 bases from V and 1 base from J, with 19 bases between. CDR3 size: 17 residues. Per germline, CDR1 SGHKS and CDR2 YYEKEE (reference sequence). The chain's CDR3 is CASSSLHFTGTNTEAFF. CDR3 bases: TGTGCCAGCAGCTCGCTCCACTTTACAGGGACGAACACTGAAGCTTTCTTT.

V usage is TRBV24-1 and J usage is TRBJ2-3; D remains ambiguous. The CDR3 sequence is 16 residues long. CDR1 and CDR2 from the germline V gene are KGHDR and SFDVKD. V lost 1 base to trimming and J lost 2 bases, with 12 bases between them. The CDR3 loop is CATSDLRDLHTDTQYF. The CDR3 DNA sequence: TGTGCCACCAGTGATTTACGTGATCTCCACACAGATACGCAGTATTTT.

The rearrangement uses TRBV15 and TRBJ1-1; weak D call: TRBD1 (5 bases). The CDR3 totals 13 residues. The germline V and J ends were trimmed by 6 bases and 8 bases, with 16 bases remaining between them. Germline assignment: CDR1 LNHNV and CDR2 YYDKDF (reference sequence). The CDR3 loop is CATRIPGLVEAFF. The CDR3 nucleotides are TGTGCCACCAGAATACCAGGGCTTGTGGAAGCTTTCTTT.

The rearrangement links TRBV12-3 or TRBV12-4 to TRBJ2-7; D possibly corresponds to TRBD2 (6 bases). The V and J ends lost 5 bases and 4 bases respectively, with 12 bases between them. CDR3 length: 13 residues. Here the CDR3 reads CASSRGAQYEQYF. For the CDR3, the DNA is TGTGCCAGCAGTCGCGGGGCCCAATACGAGCAGTACTTC.

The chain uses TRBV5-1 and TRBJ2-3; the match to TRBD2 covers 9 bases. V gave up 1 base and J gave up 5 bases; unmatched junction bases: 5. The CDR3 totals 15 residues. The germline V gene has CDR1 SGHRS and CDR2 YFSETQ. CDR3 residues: CASSLRREGLDTQYF. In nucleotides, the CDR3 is TGCGCCAGCAGCTTGAGGCGGGAGGGCCTAGATACGCAGTATTTT. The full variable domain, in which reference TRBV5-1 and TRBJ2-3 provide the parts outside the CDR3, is KAGVTQTPRYLIKTRGQQVTLSCSPISGHRSVSWYQQTPGQGLQFLFEYFSETQRNKGNFPGRFSGRQFSNSRSEMNVSTLELGDSALYLCASSLRREGLDTQYFGPGTRLTVL.

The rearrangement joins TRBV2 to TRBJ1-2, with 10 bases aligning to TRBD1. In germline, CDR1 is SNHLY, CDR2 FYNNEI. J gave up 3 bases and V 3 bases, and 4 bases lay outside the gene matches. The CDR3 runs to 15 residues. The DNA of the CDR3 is TGTGCCAGCAGTGACTTCGGACAGGGGGACTATGGCTACACCTTC. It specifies CASSDFGQGDYGYTF.

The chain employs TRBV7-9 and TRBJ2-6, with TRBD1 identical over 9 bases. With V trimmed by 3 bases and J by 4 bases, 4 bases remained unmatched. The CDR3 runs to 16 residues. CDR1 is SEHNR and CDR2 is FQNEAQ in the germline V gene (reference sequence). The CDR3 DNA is TGTGCCAGCAGCTTTCAACAGGGGGCCGGGGCCAACGTCCTGACTTTC. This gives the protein CASSFQQGAGANVLTF.